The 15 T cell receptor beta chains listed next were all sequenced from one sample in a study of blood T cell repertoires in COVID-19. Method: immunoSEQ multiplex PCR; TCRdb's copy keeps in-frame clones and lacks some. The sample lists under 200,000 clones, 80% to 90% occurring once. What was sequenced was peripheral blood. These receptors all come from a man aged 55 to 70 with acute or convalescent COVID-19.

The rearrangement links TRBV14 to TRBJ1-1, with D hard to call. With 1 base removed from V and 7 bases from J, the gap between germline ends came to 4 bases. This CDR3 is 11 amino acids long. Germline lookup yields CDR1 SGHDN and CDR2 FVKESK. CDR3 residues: CASSQALEAFF. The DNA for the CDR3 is TGTGCCAGCAGCCAAGCCCTTGAAGCTTTCTTT.

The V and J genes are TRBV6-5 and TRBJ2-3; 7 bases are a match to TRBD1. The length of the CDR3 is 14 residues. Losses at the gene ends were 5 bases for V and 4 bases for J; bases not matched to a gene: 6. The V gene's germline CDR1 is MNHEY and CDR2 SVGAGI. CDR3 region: CASSPLQGADTQYF. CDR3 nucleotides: TGTGCCAGCAGTCCATTGCAGGGGGCAGATACGCAGTATTTT.

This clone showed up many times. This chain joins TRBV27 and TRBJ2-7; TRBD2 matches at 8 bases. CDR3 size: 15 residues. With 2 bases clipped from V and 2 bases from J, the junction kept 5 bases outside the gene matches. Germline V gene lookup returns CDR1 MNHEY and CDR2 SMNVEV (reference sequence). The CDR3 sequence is CASSLSGRPAYEQYF. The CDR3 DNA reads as TGTGCCAGCAGTTTAAGCGGGAGACCCGCCTACGAGCAGTACTTC.

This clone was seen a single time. The CDR3 protein is CASTLQRGQDNSPLHF. CDR3 nucleotide sequence: TGTGCCAGCACCCTCCAGAGGGGGCAGGATAATTCACCCCTCCACTTT. The rearrangement uses TRBV6-4 and TRBJ1-6, with TRBD1 matching over 7 bases. CDR1 and CDR2 (germline): MRHNA, SNTAGT. V trimming: 7 bases; J trimming: 5 bases; junction bases outside the gene matches: 11. The CDR3 totals 16 residues.

The DNA of the CDR3 is TGTGCCAGCAGCCCCAGCCCCGGGAGCTCCTACGAGCAGTACTTC. Amino acid sequence: CASSPSPGSSYEQYF. This chain joins TRBV9 and TRBJ2-7; the D gene is possibly TRBD2 (6 bases). The CDR3 consists of 15 residues. V shed 4 bases and J shed 0 bases, with 14 bases lying between them. Germline V gene lookup returns CDR1 SGDLS and CDR2 YYNGEE.

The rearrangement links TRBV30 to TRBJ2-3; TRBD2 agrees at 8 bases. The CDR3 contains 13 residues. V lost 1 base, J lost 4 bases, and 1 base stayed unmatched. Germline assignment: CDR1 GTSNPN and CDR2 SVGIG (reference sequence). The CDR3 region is CAWSGGLADTQYF. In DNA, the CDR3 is TGTGCCTGGAGTGGGGGACTAGCAGATACGCAGTATTTT.

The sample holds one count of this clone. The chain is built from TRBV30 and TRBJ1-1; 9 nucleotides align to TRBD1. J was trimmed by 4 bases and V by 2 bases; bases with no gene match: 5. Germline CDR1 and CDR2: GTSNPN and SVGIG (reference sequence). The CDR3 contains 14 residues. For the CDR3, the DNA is TGTGCCTGGAGTCGAGACAGGGGGATCACTGAAGCTTTCTTT. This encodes CAWSRDRGITEAFF. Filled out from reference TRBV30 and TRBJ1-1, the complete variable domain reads SQTIHQWPATLVQPVGSPLSLECTVEGTSNPNLYWYRQAAGRGLQLLFYSVGIGQISSEVPQNLSASRPQDRQFILSSKKLLLSDSGFYLCAWSRDRGITEAFFGQGTRLTVV.

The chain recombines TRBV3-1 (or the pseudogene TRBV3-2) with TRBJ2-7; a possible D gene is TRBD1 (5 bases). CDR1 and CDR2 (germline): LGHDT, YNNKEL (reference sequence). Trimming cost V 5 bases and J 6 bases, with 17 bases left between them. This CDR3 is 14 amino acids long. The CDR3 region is CASSDRTPEIEQYF. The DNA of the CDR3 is TGTGCCAGCAGCGATCGGACACCCGAGATCGAGCAGTACTTC.

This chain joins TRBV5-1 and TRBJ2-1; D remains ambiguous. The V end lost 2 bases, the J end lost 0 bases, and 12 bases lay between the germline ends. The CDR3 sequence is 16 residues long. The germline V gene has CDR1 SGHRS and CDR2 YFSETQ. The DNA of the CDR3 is TGCGCCAGCAGCTTCGATACTTCGAGCTCCTACAATGAGCAGTTCTTC. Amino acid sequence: CASSFDTSSSYNEQFF.

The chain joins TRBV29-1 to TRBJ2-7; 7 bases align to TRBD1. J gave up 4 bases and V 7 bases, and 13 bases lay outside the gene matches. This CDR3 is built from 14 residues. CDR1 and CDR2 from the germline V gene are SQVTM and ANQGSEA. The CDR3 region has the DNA TGCAGCGCCCTCCGACAGGGCGGTTCGTACGAGCAGTACTTC. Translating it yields CSALRQGGSYEQYF.

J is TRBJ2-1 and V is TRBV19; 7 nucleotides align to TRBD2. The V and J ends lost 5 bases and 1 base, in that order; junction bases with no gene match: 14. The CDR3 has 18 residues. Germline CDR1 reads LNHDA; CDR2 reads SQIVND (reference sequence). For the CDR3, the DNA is TGTGCCAGTAGTGGGGGTCGGGGAGCGGGACTTTCCTACAATGAGCAGTTCTTC. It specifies CASSGGRGAGLSYNEQFF. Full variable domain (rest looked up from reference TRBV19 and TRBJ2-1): DGGITQSPKYLFRKEGQNVTLSCEQNLNHDAMYWYRQDPGQGLRLIYYSQIVNDFQKGDIAEGYSVSREKKESFPLTVTSAQKNPTAFYLCASSGGRGAGLSYNEQFFGPGTRLTVL.

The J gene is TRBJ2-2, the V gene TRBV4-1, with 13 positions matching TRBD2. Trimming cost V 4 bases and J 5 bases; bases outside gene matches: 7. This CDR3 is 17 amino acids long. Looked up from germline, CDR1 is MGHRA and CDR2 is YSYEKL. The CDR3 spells CASSRELAGGKTGELFF. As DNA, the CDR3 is TGCGCCAGCAGCCGAGAACTAGCGGGAGGGAAGACCGGGGAGCTGTTTTTT.

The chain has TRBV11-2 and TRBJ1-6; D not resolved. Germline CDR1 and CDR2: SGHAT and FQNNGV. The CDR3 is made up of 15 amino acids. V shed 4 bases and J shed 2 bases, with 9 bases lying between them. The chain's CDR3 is CASSSRVAYNSPLHF. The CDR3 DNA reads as TGTGCCAGCAGCTCGAGGGTTGCCTATAATTCACCCCTCCACTTT.

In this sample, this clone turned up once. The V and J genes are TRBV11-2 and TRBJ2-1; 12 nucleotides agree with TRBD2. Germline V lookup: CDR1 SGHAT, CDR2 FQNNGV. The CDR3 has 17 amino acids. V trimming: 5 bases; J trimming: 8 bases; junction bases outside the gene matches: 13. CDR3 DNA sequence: TGTGCCAGCAGCCCGGGACTAGCGGGTACGATCGCCGATGAGCAGTTCTTC. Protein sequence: CASSPGLAGTIADEQFF.

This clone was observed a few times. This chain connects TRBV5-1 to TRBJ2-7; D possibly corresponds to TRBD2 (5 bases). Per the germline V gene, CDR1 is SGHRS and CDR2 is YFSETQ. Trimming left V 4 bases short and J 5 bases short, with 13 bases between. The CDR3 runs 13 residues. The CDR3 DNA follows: TGCGCCAGCAGCATCTCTCTAGCACACGAGCAGTACTTC. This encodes CASSISLAHEQYF.